These T cell receptor beta chains were read from a single sample in a study of cytomegalovirus exposure and HLA in healthy donors. Sequenced by immunoSEQ multiplex PCR; TCRdb stores in-frame clones only, minus some. The sample lists around 150,000 clones, around four fifths occurring once. The sample comprised PBMCs. These receptors originate from a man aged 25-45 years in good health. Both conserved end residues are trimmed from each CDR3. The order of the fields is V gene, J gene, CDR3 protein.

v_call: TRBV5-5; j_call: TRBJ1-3; cdr3_aa: ASSLEGAEGNTIY
v_call: TRBV27; j_call: TRBJ2-1; cdr3_aa: ASRPLSTGSREQF
v_call: TRBV9; j_call: TRBJ2-5; cdr3_aa: ASSVGFGVDSGRPVEGTQY
v_call: TRBV28; j_call: TRBJ2-3; cdr3_aa: ASSRAGGTDTQY
v_call: TRBV25-1; j_call: TRBJ2-7; cdr3_aa: ASSDLTGASSYEQY
v_call: TRBV6-5; j_call: TRBJ1-2; cdr3_aa: ASRTGLGGYT
v_call: TRBV5-6; j_call: TRBJ2-7; cdr3_aa: ASSLRDRAYEQY
v_call: TRBV7-9; j_call: TRBJ1-4; cdr3_aa: SRQQDEKLF
v_call: TRBV7-6; j_call: TRBJ2-3; cdr3_aa: ASRLTVTSTDTQY
v_call: TRBV4-1; j_call: TRBJ1-5; cdr3_aa: ASSQRGTGSGRPQH
v_call: TRBV5-1; j_call: TRBJ1-1; cdr3_aa: ASSEFPGGLGTEAF
v_call: TRBV27; j_call: TRBJ2-7; cdr3_aa: ASGTGGLYEQY
v_call: TRBV9; j_call: TRBJ2-5; cdr3_aa: ASSVDGTSQETQY
v_call: TRBV7-6; j_call: TRBJ2-5; cdr3_aa: ASSSTYSGPQLAGVTQY
v_call: TRBV6-5; j_call: TRBJ1-2; cdr3_aa: ASSYTRTGGNGYT
v_call: TRBV28; j_call: TRBJ1-1; cdr3_aa: ASSLSYTEAF
v_call: TRBV2; j_call: TRBJ2-2; cdr3_aa: ASAGLTGTGELF
v_call: TRBV11-2; j_call: TRBJ2-1; cdr3_aa: ASSSRLAGGPYNEQF
v_call: TRBV28; j_call: TRBJ1-5; cdr3_aa: ASRLSNQPQH
v_call: TRBV14; j_call: TRBJ2-7; cdr3_aa: ASSQLAGGYEQY
v_call: TRBV7-2; j_call: TRBJ2-5; cdr3_aa: ASSSRLAGGSGTQY
v_call: TRBV13; j_call: TRBJ2-1; cdr3_aa: ASSFSRGEQF
v_call: TRBV18; j_call: .; cdr3_aa: ASSPPGQGALYEQY
v_call: TRBV7-9; j_call: TRBJ2-3; cdr3_aa: ASSAGGGSTDTQY
v_call: TRBV6-6; j_call: TRBJ2-7; cdr3_aa: ASSPPTSSYEQY
v_call: TRBV6-6; j_call: TRBJ2-7; cdr3_aa: ASSYYSGTVEQY
v_call: TRBV14; j_call: TRBJ1-6; cdr3_aa: ASSLSPVSPLH
v_call: TRBV18; j_call: TRBJ1-4; cdr3_aa: ASSPPESLEKLF
v_call: TRBV6-1; j_call: TRBJ2-7; cdr3_aa: ASSATFRGLHSYEQY
v_call: TRBV7-9; j_call: TRBJ1-2; cdr3_aa: ASSETGQGNYGYT
v_call: TRBV30; j_call: TRBJ1-1; cdr3_aa: AWEQHLNTEAF
v_call: TRBV6-5; j_call: TRBJ2-5; cdr3_aa: ASSGPRRGEDTQY
v_call: TRBV4-3; j_call: TRBJ1-1; cdr3_aa: ASSQDSGTVNTEAF
v_call: TRBV2; j_call: TRBJ2-7; cdr3_aa: ASSEDGTSGSLGNEQY
v_call: TRBV5-1; j_call: TRBJ2-1; cdr3_aa: ASSSTGQNYNEQF
v_call: TRBV7-9; j_call: TRBJ2-7; cdr3_aa: ASSFRTGGGYEQY
v_call: TRBV11-2; j_call: TRBJ2-6; cdr3_aa: ASSSRGANVLT
v_call: TRBV23-1; j_call: TRBJ2-3; cdr3_aa: ATLGQGAPSAPTDTQY
v_call: TRBV11-2; j_call: TRBJ2-1; cdr3_aa: ASSRLTRDRTYNEQF
v_call: TRBV25-1; j_call: TRBJ1-4; cdr3_aa: ASSEVRGTDEKLF
v_call: TRBV7-2; j_call: TRBJ1-3; cdr3_aa: ASSPPEHGGNTIY
v_call: TRBV9; j_call: TRBJ2-7; cdr3_aa: ASSVGGQNYEQY
v_call: TRBV30; j_call: TRBJ1-1; cdr3_aa: AWSVGGARTEAF
v_call: TRBV9; j_call: TRBJ1-1; cdr3_aa: ASSRRGATEAF
v_call: TRBV6-5; j_call: TRBJ1-1; cdr3_aa: ASSYLGTGGATEAF
v_call: TRBV28; j_call: TRBJ2-7; cdr3_aa: ASRKRGGPYEQY
v_call: TRBV7-2; j_call: TRBJ2-7; cdr3_aa: ASSLGASTYEQY
v_call: TRBV6-1; j_call: TRBJ1-1; cdr3_aa: ASSVSGVNTEAF
v_call: TRBV7-2; j_call: TRBJ2-3; cdr3_aa: ASSQGAGAVDTQY
v_call: TRBV19; j_call: TRBJ2-3; cdr3_aa: ASSLVAGEGADTQY
v_call: TRBV5-1; j_call: TRBJ2-5; cdr3_aa: ASRLTSGPPETQY